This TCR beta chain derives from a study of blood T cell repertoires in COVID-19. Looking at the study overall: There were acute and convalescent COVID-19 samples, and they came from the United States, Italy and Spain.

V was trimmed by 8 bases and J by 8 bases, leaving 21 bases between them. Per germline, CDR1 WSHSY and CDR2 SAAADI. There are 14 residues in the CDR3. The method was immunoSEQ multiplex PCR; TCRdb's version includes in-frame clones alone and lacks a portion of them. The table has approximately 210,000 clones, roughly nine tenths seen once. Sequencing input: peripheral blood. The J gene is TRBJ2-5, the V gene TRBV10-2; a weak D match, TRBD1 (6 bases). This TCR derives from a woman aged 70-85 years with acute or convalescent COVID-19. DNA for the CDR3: TGCGCCAGCCGCCGGGACACCGGTGGTGGCACCCAGTACTTC. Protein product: CASRRDTGGGTQYF.